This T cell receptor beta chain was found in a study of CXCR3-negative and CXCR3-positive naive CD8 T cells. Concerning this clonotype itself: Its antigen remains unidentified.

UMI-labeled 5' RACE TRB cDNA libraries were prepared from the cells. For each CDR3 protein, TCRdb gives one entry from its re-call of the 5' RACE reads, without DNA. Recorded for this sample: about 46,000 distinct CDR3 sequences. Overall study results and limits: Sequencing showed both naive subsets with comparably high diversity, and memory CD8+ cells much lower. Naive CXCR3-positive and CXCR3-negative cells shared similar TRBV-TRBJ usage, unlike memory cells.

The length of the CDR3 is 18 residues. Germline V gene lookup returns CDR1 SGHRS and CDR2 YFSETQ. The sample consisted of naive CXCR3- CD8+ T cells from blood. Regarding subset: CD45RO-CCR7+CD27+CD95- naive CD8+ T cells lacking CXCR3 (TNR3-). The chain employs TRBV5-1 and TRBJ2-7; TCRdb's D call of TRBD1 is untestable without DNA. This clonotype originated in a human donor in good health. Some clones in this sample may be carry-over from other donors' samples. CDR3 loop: CASSFTEPSGASSYEQYF.